The rows below give T cell receptor beta chains drawn from one sample of a study of T cell repertoires in cytomegalovirus infection. In TCRdb, the reads were re-called with MiXCR into one record per CDR3 protein. The table shows 150,000 to 200,000 distinct CDR3 sequences, with around 14% occurring only once. Sequencing was performed on PBMCs. The receptors stem from a human donor in good health (CMV status not recorded). Some clones in this sample may be carry-over from other donors' samples. CDR3s include the opening cysteine and the closing phenylalanine or tryptophan. Fields, in order: J gene, D gene, V gene, clone size, CDR3 protein, CDR3 DNA. D genes are given only for firm matches. Clone sizes are given selectively: once, few, many, or a class where the clone is expanded.

J: TRBJ2-3
D: TRBD1
V: TRBV20-1
size: -
CDR3: CSARDPGQGRDTQYF
DNA: TGCAGTGCTAGAGATCCGGGACAGGGAAGAGATACGCAGTATTTT

J: TRBJ1-6
D: -
V: TRBV7-9
size: many
CDR3: CASSLGGNLHF
DNA: TGTGCCAGCAGCCTGGGAGGGAACCTCCACTTT

J: TRBJ2-6
D: TRBD1
V: TRBV18
size: many
CDR3: CASSPTTGGSGANVLTF
DNA: TGTGCCAGCTCACCAACTACAGGGGGATCTGGGGCCAACGTCCTGACTTTC

J: TRBJ2-3
D: TRBD2
V: TRBV7-8
size: many
CDR3: CASNRAGEYTQYF
DNA: TGTGCCAGCAACAGAGCGGGGGAGTATACGCAGTATTTT

J: TRBJ2-1
D: -
V: TRBV5-6
size: few
CDR3: CASSFWDLQYNEQFF
DNA: TGTGCCAGCAGCTTTTGGGACTTGCAATACAATGAGCAGTTCTTC

J: TRBJ2-5
D: -
V: TRBV11-3
size: few
CDR3: CASSQNKAGQETQYF
DNA: TGTGCCAGCAGCCAGAACAAAGCGGGACAGGAGACCCAGTACTTC

J: TRBJ2-1
D: -
V: TRBV12-3/TRBV12-4
size: many
CDR3: CASTSGTILYNNEEFF
DNA: TGTGCCAGCACCTCTGGGACCATACTATATAACAATGAGGAGTTCTTC

J: TRBJ1-2
D: -
V: TRBV25-1
size: many
CDR3: CASSAGYGYTF
DNA: TGTGCCAGCAGTGCAGGATATGGCTACACCTTC

J: TRBJ1-4
D: TRBD1
V: TRBV24-1
size: many
CDR3: CATSDSPGQGFGKLFF
DNA: TGTGCCACCAGTGATTCCCCCGGACAGGGGTTCGGAAAACTGTTTTTT

J: TRBJ1-6
D: TRBD1
V: TRBV14
size: many
CDR3: CASSHLRDRGRGSPLHF
DNA: TGTGCCAGCAGCCATCTCCGGGACAGGGGGCGAGGTTCACCCCTCCACTTT

J: TRBJ1-2
D: -
V: TRBV12-3/TRBV12-4
size: many
CDR3: CASSFWGVPNYGYTF
DNA: TGTGCCAGCAGTTTTTGGGGGGTTCCTAACTATGGCTACACCTTC

J: TRBJ2-7
D: TRBD2
V: TRBV20-1
size: -
CDR3: CSARPPSGRPYEQYF
DNA: TGCAGTGCTAGACCTCCGAGCGGGAGGCCCTACGAGCAGTACTTC

J: TRBJ2-3
D: TRBD2
V: TRBV7-2
size: few
CDR3: CASRPTSGITDTQYF
DNA: TGTGCCAGCAGACCAACTAGCGGGATAACAGATACGCAGTATTTT

J: TRBJ2-1
D: -
V: TRBV5-4
size: -
CDR3: CASSWGQGGSYNEQFF
DNA: TGTGCCAGCAGCTGGGGGCAGGGAGGCTCCTACAATGAGCAGTTCTTC

J: TRBJ2-5
D: TRBD1
V: TRBV11-1
size: few
CDR3: CASSLRGPTSQETQYF
DNA: TGTGCCAGCAGCTTAAGGGGGCCGACCTCACAAGAGACCCAGTACTTC

J: TRBJ1-2
D: -
V: TRBV12-3/TRBV12-4
size: many
CDR3: CASSNDRDYGYTF
DNA: TGTGCCAGCAGTAACGACCGCGACTATGGCTACACCTTC

J: TRBJ2-1
D: -
V: TRBV4-1
size: many
CDR3: CASSQDWGSSYNEQFF
DNA: TGCGCCAGCAGCCAAGATTGGGGGAGCTCCTACAATGAGCAGTTCTTC

J: TRBJ1-6
D: -
V: TRBV28
size: -
CDR3: CASRPLGARNSPLHF
DNA: TGTGCCAGCAGGCCATTGGGGGCCAGGAATTCACCCCTCCACTTT

J: TRBJ2-2
D: TRBD2
V: TRBV29-1
size: -
CDR3: CSAGTSPNTGELFF
DNA: TGCAGCGCCGGGACTAGCCCGAACACCGGGGAGCTGTTTTTT

J: TRBJ2-1
D: -
V: TRBV5-5
size: few
CDR3: CASSLEDRFNNEQFF
DNA: TGTGCCAGCAGCTTGGAGGACCGTTTTAACAATGAGCAGTTCTTC

J: TRBJ1-5
D: -
V: TRBV7-2
size: many
CDR3: CASSRESGGNQPQHF
DNA: TGTGCCAGCAGCCGGGAGTCCGGGGGAAATCAGCCCCAGCATTTT

J: TRBJ2-5
D: -
V: TRBV6-5
size: few
CDR3: CASSRGQGKETQYF
DNA: TGTGCCAGCAGTAGGGGCCAGGGGAAAGAGACCCAGTACTTC

J: TRBJ2-7
D: TRBD1
V: TRBV28
size: few
CDR3: CASSRTGGFKQYF
DNA: TGTGCCAGCAGCCGGACAGGCGGTTTTAAGCAGTACTTC

J: TRBJ2-7
D: -
V: TRBV12-3/TRBV12-4
size: many
CDR3: CASSPPVPSSYEQYF
DNA: TGTGCCAGCAGTCCCCCCGTCCCGAGCTCCTACGAGCAGTACTTC

J: TRBJ2-7
D: -
V: TRBV2
size: -
CDR3: CASKGSYEQYF
DNA: TGTGCCAGCAAGGGCTCCTACGAGCAGTACTTC

J: TRBJ1-6
D: -
V: TRBV14
size: few
CDR3: CASSHPYSGRSSYNSPLHF
DNA: TGTGCCAGCAGCCATCCTTACTCGGGACGAAGCTCCTATAATTCACCCCTCCACTTT

J: TRBJ2-7
D: -
V: TRBV28
size: many
CDR3: CASIPGTTSYEQYF
DNA: TGTGCCAGCATTCCCGGGACGACTTCCTACGAGCAGTACTTC

J: TRBJ2-1
D: -
V: TRBV20-1
size: -
CDR3: CSARDASERYNEQFF
DNA: TGCAGTGCTAGAGATGCTAGCGAGCGGTACAATGAGCAGTTCTTC

J: TRBJ1-2
D: -
V: TRBV12-3/TRBV12-4
size: many
CDR3: CASSSGAGLRGYTF
DNA: TGTGCCAGCAGTTCCGGGGCGGGGCTTCGGGGCTACACCTTC